This T cell receptor beta chain derives from a study of cytomegalovirus exposure and HLA in healthy donors. The PCR made use of 60 Vbeta and 13 Jbeta primers. The method was immunoSEQ multiplex PCR; TCRdb's version includes in-frame clones alone and lacks a portion of them. The data contain roughly 120,000 clones, approximately 84% of them seen just once; the ten biggest clones take up more than 0.2%. The CDR3 runs to 16 residues. The germline V gene has CDR1 SGHTA and CDR2 FQGNSA. V shed 2 bases and J 9 bases; nucleotides not matched to a gene: 10. The chain is built from TRBV7-2 and TRBJ1-6, with TRBD1 matching over 7 bases. The specimen was PBMCs. The TCR sequence derives from a man aged 45-60 years in good health and CMV-seronegative. CDR3 protein: CASSLNSGGNGSPLHF. CDR3 sequence (DNA): TGTGCCAGCAGCTTAAATTCAGGGGGAAATGGTTCACCCCTCCACTTT. The whole variable domain, filled in from reference TRBV7-2 and TRBJ1-6, reads GAGVSQSPSNKVTEKGKDVELRCDPISGHTALYWYRQSLGQGLEFLIYFQGNSAPDKSGLPSDRFSAERTGGSVSTLTIQRTQQEDSAVYLCASSLNSGGNGSPLHFGNGTRLTVT.